This TCR beta chain was documented in a study of CD8+CD57+ T cells in acquired aplastic anemia. Study context: Sorted CD4+ plus CD8+ cells gave DNA averaging approximately 3.2 ug. Overall study results and limits: Patients and controls had in common twenty-nine CD8+ CDR3 sequences.

Trimming left V 6 bases short and J 2 bases short, with 11 bases between. Germline CDR1 reads MNHEY; CDR2 reads SMNVEV (reference sequence). This CDR3 spans 13 amino acids. Patients picked for sequencing had shown CD8+CD57+ cell expansion detected by flow cytometry. No patient had been given any therapy when blood was sampled. The template for TCR beta VDJ and CDR3 sequence profiling was genomic DNA. TCRdb reanalysed the reads using MiXCR and keeps one entry per CDR3 protein. The sample has roughly 500,000 distinct CDR3 sequences, over 25% seen once. Notes on this clonotype: Its antigen remains unidentified.

This chain connects TRBV27 to TRBJ2-7; possibly TRBD2 for D (6 bases). This clonotype originated in a human donor with aplastic anemia. The sample comprised sorted CD4+, CD8+, or CD8+CD57+ T cells (not recorded which) from PBMCs. The chain's CDR3 is CASRRSGTYEQYF. The CDR3 DNA follows: TGTGCCAGCAGACGTAGCGGAACCTACGAGCAGTACTTC.